Presented here are 27 T cell receptor beta chains from one specimen sequenced in a study of vaccination and CD4 T cells after COVID-19. Specified treatment: approximately nine-day PBMC culture with coronavirus spike peptide pools or control peptides (ViraFEST assay). For these TCRs, the target antigens are not known. Cultured CD4+ T-cell DNA underwent Oncomine TCR Beta short-read sequencing. MiXCR, run by TCRdb on the PCR reads, gives a single entry per CDR3 protein. The table has roughly 4,200 distinct CDR3 sequences, roughly a fifth seen once. Material for sequencing was CD4+ T cells from blood, cultured in vitro. These receptors all come from a human donor who had recovered from COVID-19.

The V gene is TRBV25-1, the J gene TRBJ1-3, with 7 bases matching TRBD1. V dropped 4 bases and J dropped 1; count of bases not matched to a gene: 7. This CDR3 region has 16 residues. Germline V gene lookup returns CDR1 MGHDK and CDR2 SYGVNS. The CDR3 loop reads CASSVWDSASGNTIYF. As DNA, the CDR3 is TGTGCCAGCAGTGTATGGGACAGCGCGTCTGGAAACACCATATATTTT.

V is TRBV11-2 and J is TRBJ1-2; D is possibly TRBD1 (5 bases). The CDR3 runs to 16 residues. The ends were cut back, 4 bases at V and 3 bases at J, with 18 bases in the middle. The germline gives CDR1 SGHAT, CDR2 FQNNGV. The CDR3 DNA is TGTGCCAGCAGCTCCCTGGCCCGAGGGGCGTACTATGGCTACACCTTC. Its translation: CASSSLARGAYYGYTF.

The rearrangement links TRBV12-3 or TRBV12-4 to TRBJ1-4; the D is unclear. V dropped 2 bases and J dropped 0 bases, with 10 bases sitting between them. CDR3 length equals 16 residues. The CDR3 nucleotides read TGTGCCAGCAGTTTACAAGCCACGCCAACTAATGAAAAACTGTTTTTT. It encodes CASSLQATPTNEKLFF.

The chain is built from TRBV30 and TRBJ2-7, with D possibly TRBD2 on 5 matching bases. This CDR3 has 11 amino acids. Germline V gene sequence: CDR1 GTSNPN, CDR2 SVGIG (reference sequence). Trimming cost V 6 bases and J 1 base, with 7 bases left between them. The CDR3 bases are TGTGCCTGTGGGGAGTCCTACGAGCAGTACTTC. Protein product: CACGESYEQYF.

Notes on this clonotype: Being one base from a much bigger clone, this may be a read error. The rearrangement uses TRBV27 and TRBJ1-1, with TRBD1 identical over 7 bases. The germline V gene encodes CDR1 MNHEY and CDR2 SMNVEV (reference sequence). The CDR3 covers 17 residues. Trimming took 5 bases from V and 0 from J; bases not matched to a gene: 12. CDR3 sequence reads: CASSPLRWTGMNTEAFF. The CDR3 nucleotides are TGTGCCAGCAGTCCCCTTCGGTGGACAGGAATGAACACTGAAGCTTTCTTT.

Details on this clonotype: A single base separates this from a much larger clone, so it may be a read error. The chain recombines TRBV12-3 or TRBV12-4 with TRBJ2-3; D may match TRBD1 or TRBD2 (5 bases each). This CDR3 is 15 amino acids long. The V end was cut by 0 bases, the J end by 6 bases, with 13 bases between. CDR3 residues: CASSLALGRDDTQYF. The CDR3 DNA reads TGTGCCAGCAGTTTAGCGCTGGGCAGGGACGATACGCAGTATTTT.

This clonotype was picked up a small number of times. The rearrangement links TRBV9 to TRBJ2-1; tentatively, D is TRBD2 (6 bases). CDR1 is SGDLS, CDR2 YYNGEE, per germline. V lost 0 bases and J 8 bases, leaving 15 bases between the germline ends. CDR3 length: 15 residues. The CDR3 region has the DNA TGTGCCAGCAGCGTAGACGCGGGGTCGGTCGATGAGCAGTTCTTC. Protein sequence: CASSVDAGSVDEQFF.

This sequence joins TRBV6-2 or TRBV6-3 and TRBJ2-7; possibly TRBD1 for D (7 bases). The CDR3 runs 14 residues. V lost 7 bases to trimming and J lost 5 bases, with 18 bases between them. CDR1 MNHEY and CDR2 SVGEGT come from the germline V gene. The CDR3 DNA reads as TGTGCCAGCACACGACAGGGAGGCGTCCACGAGCAGTACTTC. It translates to CASTRQGGVHEQYF.

This clonotype counts as large (0.1 to 1%). This chain connects TRBV5-6 to TRBJ1-2, with TRBD1 matching over 8 bases. CDR3 length: 13 amino acids. With V trimmed by 5 bases and J by 2 bases, 2 bases remained unmatched. Germline CDR1 reads SGHDT; CDR2 reads YYEEEE. The CDR3 sequence: CASSRTGNYGYTF. In DNA form, the CDR3 reads TGTGCCAGCAGTCGGACAGGGAACTATGGCTACACCTTC.

This clonotype has more than one count but fewer than ten. The rearrangement links TRBV5-1 to TRBJ2-3; 8 positions agree with TRBD2. The germline V gene encodes CDR1 SGHRS and CDR2 YFSETQ. This CDR3 is built from 17 residues. Trimming removed 4 bases from V and 0 bases from J; junction bases left unmatched: 10. The CDR3 coding sequence is TGCGCCAGCAGCACGGGTCGTAGCGGGATTAGCACAGATACGCAGTATTTT. This sequence encodes CASSTGRSGISTDTQYF. Supplemented by reference TRBV5-1 and TRBJ2-3, the full variable domain reads KAGVTQTPRYLIKTRGQQVTLSCSPISGHRSVSWYQQTPGQGLQFLFEYFSETQRNKGNFPGRFSGRQFSNSRSEMNVSTLELGDSALYLCASSTGRSGISTDTQYFGPGTRLTVL.

This clonotype was counted between two and nine times. The CDR3 nucleotides read TGTGCCAGCAGCTTGAACGGGGGGGCAGTATATACGCAGTATTTT. Its translation is CASSLNGGAVYTQYF. The chain joins TRBV7-3 to TRBJ2-3; TRBD2 matches 8 bases. The CDR3 is made up of 15 amino acids. The germline V gene encodes CDR1 SGHTA and CDR2 FQGTGA. After removal of 3 bases from V and 7 bases from J, the junction contained 9 bases not matched to a gene.

By share, this clonotype counts as medium-sized (0.01 to 0.1%). The V call is TRBV20-1, the J call TRBJ1-2, with 7 bases aligning to TRBD1. J lost 2 bases, V lost 6 bases, and 6 bases had no gene match. Germline V CDR1 and CDR2: DFQATT, SNEGSKA (reference sequence). The CDR3 spans 13 residues. CDR3 residues: CSARWGQNYGYTF. The DNA for the CDR3 is TGCAGTGCCCGTTGGGGACAGAACTATGGCTACACCTTC.

The gene calls are TRBV5-1 and TRBJ1-2; TRBD1 is a possible D gene (6 bases). CDR1 is SGHRS, CDR2 YFSETQ, per germline. The CDR3 is made up of 14 amino acids. Trimming took 5 bases from V and 3 from J, leaving 14 bases between them. The CDR3 loop is CASRWGGAYYGYTF. The CDR3 bases are TGCGCCAGCAGATGGGGGGGGGCCTACTATGGCTACACCTTC.

Regarding this clonotype: This may arise from a read error, as a much more abundant clone is one base away. The genes are TRBV2 and TRBJ1-2; D remains ambiguous. The germline gives CDR1 SNHLY, CDR2 FYNNEI. The CDR3 length is 13 residues. The CDR3 reads CASSQRVYNGHTF. CDR3 bases: TGTGCCAGCAGTCAGAGGGTATATAATGGCCACACCTTC.

This clonotype came up a few times. The chain has TRBV3-1 and TRBJ1-1; no definite D call. The CDR3 is made up of 13 amino acids. The germline V gene has CDR1 LGHDT and CDR2 YNNKEL (reference sequence). V lost 4 bases and J lost 4, with 10 bases in between. CDR3 sequence: CASSRTWGTEAFF. CDR3 in DNA: TGTGCCAGCAGCCGCACATGGGGCACTGAAGCTTTCTTT.

This clonotype is classed as medium-sized (0.01 to 0.1%). The rearrangement links TRBV6-1 to TRBJ1-2; D not resolved. The germline V gene encodes CDR1 MNHNS and CDR2 SASEGT. V was trimmed by 7 bases and J by 3 bases, leaving 18 bases between them. The CDR3 consists of 15 residues. The CDR3 DNA sequence: TGTGCCAGCACAATACTAACCGGGAGTCACTATGGCTACACCTTC. Its translation: CASTILTGSHYGYTF.

This clonotype was observed a handful of times. The J gene is TRBJ1-4, the V gene TRBV2, with unresolved D. The germline V gene encodes CDR1 SNHLY and CDR2 FYNNEI. Trimming left V 7 bases short and J 6 bases short, with 9 bases between. The CDR3 has 12 amino acids. CDR3 in DNA: TGTGCCAGCAAAGACGGTCATGAAAAACTGTTTTTT. Translating gives CASKDGHEKLFF.

Turning to this clonotype: A much larger clone differs from this one at a single base, so this may be a read error. The chain links TRBV30 to TRBJ1-6; weak D call: TRBD1 (6 bases). CDR1 and CDR2 from the germline V gene are GTSNPN and SVGIG (reference sequence). The CDR3 length is 15 residues. CDR3 sequence reads: CAWSGTVRYDSPLHF. The CDR3 DNA reads TGTGCCTGGAGTGGGACAGTACGCTATGATTCACCCCTCCACTTT. The full variable domain, its missing parts supplied by reference TRBV30 and TRBJ1-6, is SQTIHQWPATLVQPVGSPLSLECTVEGTSNPNLYWYRQAAGRGLQLLFYSVGIGQISSEVPQNLSASRPQDRQFILSSKKLLLSDSGFYLCAWSGTVRYDSPLHFGNGTRLTVT.

This clonotype was picked up a small number of times. The chain carries TRBV18 and TRBJ2-2; D remains unclear. Looked up from germline, CDR1 is KGHSH and CDR2 is LQKENI. With 2 bases removed from V and 9 bases from J, the gap between germline ends came to 10 bases. This CDR3 is 13 amino acids long. The CDR3 region is CASSPDRARELFF. Written as DNA, the CDR3 is TGTGCCAGCTCACCAGACCGGGCAAGGGAGCTGTTTTTT.

The chain carries TRBV12-3 or TRBV12-4 and TRBJ1-1; D perhaps matches TRBD1 (5 bases). This CDR3 contains 14 residues. The ends were cut back, 6 bases at V and 8 bases at J, with 19 bases in the middle. DNA of the CDR3: TGTGCCAGCAGCCCCAGGGCAGGGCTAAAAGAAGCTTTCTTT. Its translation: CASSPRAGLKEAFF.

In its sample, this clonotype is medium-sized. The chain is built from TRBV6-1 and TRBJ1-1; 7 nucleotides align to TRBD1. With V trimmed by 6 bases and J by 1 base, 2 bases remained unmatched. CDR1 is MNHNS, CDR2 SASEGT, per germline. CDR3 length: 13 residues. The CDR3 is CASSRQGNTEAFF. The CDR3 bases are TGTGCCAGCAGCCGACAGGGGAACACTGAAGCTTTCTTT.

In its sample, this clonotype ranks as medium-sized. This chain joins TRBV6-1 and TRBJ2-1; D is possibly TRBD2 (5 bases). V was shortened by 6 bases and J by 0 bases, with 15 bases between the two germline ends. The CDR3 contains 16 residues. Looked up from germline, CDR1 is MNHNS and CDR2 is SASEGT. The CDR3 bases are TGTGCCAGCAGCCCCTCTACGGGGAGCTCCTACAATGAGCAGTTCTTC. As protein: CASSPSTGSSYNEQFF.

By share, this clonotype ranks as medium-sized. The chain is built from TRBV5-1 and TRBJ2-2; possibly TRBD1 for D (5 bases). Trimming pared 4 bases from V and 0 bases from J, leaving 10 bases between. Looked up from germline, CDR1 is SGHRS and CDR2 is YFSETQ. This CDR3 contains 15 residues. CDR3 in DNA: TGCGCCAGCAGCCCGACAGTAGCGAACACCGGGGAGCTGTTTTTT. Residues: CASSPTVANTGELFF.

This chain uses TRBV12-3 or TRBV12-4 with TRBJ1-1, with TRBD1 identical over 8 bases. The CDR3 totals 14 residues. The ends lost 2 bases at V and 5 bases at J; junction bases unmatched: 4. The CDR3: CASSLQGAWTEAFF. The CDR3 region has the DNA TGTGCCAGCAGTTTACAGGGGGCCTGGACTGAAGCTTTCTTT.

This clonotype is medium-sized. J is TRBJ2-7 and V is TRBV12-3 or TRBV12-4, with D perhaps TRBD1 (6 bases). This CDR3 comprises 14 residues. Trimming shortened V by 2 bases and J by 5 bases, and 13 bases separated the two germline ends. The CDR3 nucleotides read TGTGCCAGCAGTTTAAGGGGGAGAGCGGACGAGCAGTACTTC. Protein: CASSLRGRADEQYF.

Details on this clonotype: A junction end diverges from the germline sequence, so it may reflect a read error. This chain links TRBV5-3 with TRBJ2-5; TRBD1 or TRBD2 may be the D gene (5 bases each). TRBV5-3 is classed as an ORF, of uncertain function. The CDR3 has 16 amino acids. The CDR3 loop reads CASSLGTFSPQETQYF. As DNA, the CDR3 is TGTGCCAGCAGCTTAGGGACCTTTTCACCTCAAGAGACCCAGTACTTC.

There are a few counts of this clonotype. The chain has TRBV7-9 and TRBJ1-1; D perhaps matches TRBD1 (5 bases). The V gene's germline CDR1 is SEHNR and CDR2 FQNEAQ (reference sequence). Trimming stripped 4 bases from V and 4 bases from J, with 10 bases between. This CDR3 has 13 residues. CDR3 amino acids: CASSSTTVTEAFF. The CDR3 DNA follows: TGTGCCAGCAGCTCAACGACAGTCACTGAAGCTTTCTTT.